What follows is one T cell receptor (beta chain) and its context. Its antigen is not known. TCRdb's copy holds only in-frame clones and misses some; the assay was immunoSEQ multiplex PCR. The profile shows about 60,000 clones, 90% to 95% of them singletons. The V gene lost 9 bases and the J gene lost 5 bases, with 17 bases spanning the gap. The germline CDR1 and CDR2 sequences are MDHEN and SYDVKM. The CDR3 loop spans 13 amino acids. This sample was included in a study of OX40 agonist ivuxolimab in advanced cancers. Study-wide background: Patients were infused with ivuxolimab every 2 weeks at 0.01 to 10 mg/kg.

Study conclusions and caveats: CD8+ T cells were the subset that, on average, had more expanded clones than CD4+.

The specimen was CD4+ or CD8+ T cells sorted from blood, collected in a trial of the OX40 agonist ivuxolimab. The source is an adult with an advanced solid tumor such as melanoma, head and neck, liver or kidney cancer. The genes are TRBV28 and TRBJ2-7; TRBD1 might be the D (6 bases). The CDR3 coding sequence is TGTGCCAGTACGGGACACCGGGCCAACGAGCAGTACTTC. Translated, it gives CASTGHRANEQYF.